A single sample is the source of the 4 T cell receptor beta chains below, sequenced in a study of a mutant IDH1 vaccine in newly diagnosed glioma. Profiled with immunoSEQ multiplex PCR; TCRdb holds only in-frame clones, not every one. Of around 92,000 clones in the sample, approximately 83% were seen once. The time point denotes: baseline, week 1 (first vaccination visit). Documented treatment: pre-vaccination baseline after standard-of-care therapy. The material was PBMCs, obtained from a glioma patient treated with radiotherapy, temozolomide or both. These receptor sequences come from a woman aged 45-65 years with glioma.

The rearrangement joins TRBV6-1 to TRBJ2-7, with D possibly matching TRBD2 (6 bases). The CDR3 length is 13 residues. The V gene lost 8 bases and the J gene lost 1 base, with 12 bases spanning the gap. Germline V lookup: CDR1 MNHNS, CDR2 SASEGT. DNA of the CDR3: TGTGCCAGCGGGACTGTCTATTCCTACGAGCAGTACTTC. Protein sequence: CASGTVYSYEQYF.

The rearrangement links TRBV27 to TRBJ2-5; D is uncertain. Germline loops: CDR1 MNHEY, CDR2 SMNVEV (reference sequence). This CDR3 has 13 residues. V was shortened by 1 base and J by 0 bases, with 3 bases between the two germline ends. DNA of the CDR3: TGTGCCAGCAGTTTATTGTACCAAGAGACCCAGTACTTC. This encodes CASSLLYQETQYF.

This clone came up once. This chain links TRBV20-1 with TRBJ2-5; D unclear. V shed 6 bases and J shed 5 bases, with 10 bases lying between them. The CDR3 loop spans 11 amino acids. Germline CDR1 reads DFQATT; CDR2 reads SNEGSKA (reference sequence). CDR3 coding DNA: TGCAGTGCCCCCCTGGGTGAGACCCAGTACTTC. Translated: CSAPLGETQYF.

The CDR3 DNA sequence: TGTGCCTGGAGTGAGGCCGGGAGCACAGATACGCAGTATTTT. Residues: CAWSEAGSTDTQYF. The rearrangement uses TRBV30 and TRBJ2-3; D is ambiguous. The CDR3 is 14 amino acids. V lost 1 base to trimming and J lost 0 bases, with 8 bases between them. Germline V gene data show CDR1 as GTSNPN and CDR2 as SVGIG (reference sequence).